This T cell receptor beta chain was found in a study of blood T cell repertoires in COVID-19. Method: immunoSEQ multiplex PCR; TCRdb's copy keeps in-frame clones and lacks some. Of approximately 31,000 clones in the sample, 88% were seen once. Germline V gene sequence: CDR1 MGHDK, CDR2 SYGVNS. The V gene lost 3 bases and the J gene lost 3 bases, with 12 bases spanning the gap. The CDR3 contains 15 residues. The chain has TRBV25-1 and TRBJ1-3, with unresolved D. The sample consisted of peripheral blood. This clonotype was sampled from a human donor with active COVID-19. The donor label of this sample is uncertain. The CDR3 loop reads CASSDPGIGGNTIYF. The CDR3 DNA is TGTGCCAGCAGTGATCCCGGGATTGGTGGAAACACCATATATTTT.